Presented here are 12 T cell receptor beta chains from one specimen sequenced in a study of T cells in Graves' hyperthyroidism and ophthalmopathy. TCR beta CDR3 sequences were amplified from RNA transcripts. In the first-round RT-PCR of the TCR CDR3, the HTBI primer set was used. From the multiplex PCR reads, TCRdb called clonotypes with MiXCR, one entry per CDR3 protein. The sample lists around 570,000 distinct CDR3 sequences, just under 20% occurring once. The sample consisted of blood. The receptors come from a man aged 35-49 years with Graves' ophthalmopathy.

This sequence joins TRBV19 and TRBJ1-1; no clear D. The CDR3 length is 14 residues. CDR1 is LNHDA and CDR2 is SQIVND in the germline V gene (reference sequence). Trimming shortened V by 8 bases and J by 0 bases, and 13 bases separated the two germline ends. Written as DNA, the CDR3 is TGTGCCAGTTCACACGGTTACATGAACACTGAAGCTTTCTTT. It translates to CASSHGYMNTEAFF.

This clonotype was counted many times. This chain connects TRBV6-1 to TRBJ2-7, with 9 bases identical to TRBD2. The V segment lost 8 bases and the J segment 0 bases; nucleotides outside the gene matches: 8. Per germline, CDR1 MNHNS and CDR2 SASEGT. The length of the CDR3 is 15 residues. The CDR3 nucleotides read TGTGCCAGCTCATCGCGGCGGGGGGGCTCCTACGAGCAGTACTTC. Protein product: CASSSRRGGSYEQYF.

The chain employs TRBV6-1 and TRBJ1-1; 9 nucleotides agree with TRBD1. In germline, CDR1 is MNHNS, CDR2 SASEGT. The CDR3 has 14 residues. The trim removed 4 bases at V and 12 bases at J, leaving 12 bases unmatched. The CDR3 DNA sequence: TGTGCCAGCAGTGGGGCGGGGGACAGGGTTAGGACTTTCTTT. This sequence encodes CASSGAGDRVRTFF.

This sequence joins TRBV20-1 and TRBJ1-5; tentative D call: TRBD1 (6 bases). CDR3 size: 15 residues. Per the germline V gene, CDR1 is DFQATT and CDR2 is SNEGSKA (reference sequence). Trimming stripped 6 bases from V and 4 bases from J, with 19 bases between. As DNA, the CDR3 is TGCAGTGCCACCGTCGGACAGTTACTTAATCAGCCCCAGCATTTT. Translation gives CSATVGQLLNQPQHF.

There are a few counts of this clonotype. The V call is TRBV28, the J call TRBJ2-1, with TRBD2 identical over 13 bases. Germline V gene sequence: CDR1 MDHEN, CDR2 SYDVKM. The V and J ends lost 3 bases and 9 bases, in that order; junction bases with no gene match: 8. The CDR3 runs 16 residues. The CDR3 sequence: CASSLGTSGVVGEQFF. The DNA for the CDR3 is TGTGCCAGCAGTTTGGGGACTAGCGGGGTTGTCGGTGAGCAGTTCTTC.

The chain joins TRBV15 to TRBJ1-1; tentatively, D is TRBD1 (5 bases). The ends were cut back, 0 bases at V and 10 bases at J, with 9 bases in the middle. This CDR3 contains 12 residues. CDR1 and CDR2 from the germline V gene are LNHNV and YYDKDF (reference sequence). DNA of the CDR3: TGTGCCACCAGCAGAGACTTGGGGGGAGCTTTCTTT. Residues: CATSRDLGGAFF.

This clonotype was seen a few times. One end of the junction varies from germline; a read error may be responsible. The chain is built from TRBV10-2 and TRBJ2-7, with D hard to call. CDR1 is WSHSY and CDR2 is SAAADI in the germline V gene. CDR3 length: 10 amino acids. Here the CDR3 DNA reads TGCGCCAGCAGGGAGTACGAGCAGTACTTC. It codes for CASREYEQYF.

This clonotype was seen a few times. The V and J genes are TRBV2 and TRBJ2-5; D gene uncertain. This CDR3 contains 13 residues. V lost 2 bases and J 7 bases, leaving 11 bases between the germline ends. Germline-derived CDR1 and CDR2 are SNHLY and FYNNEI. CDR3 coding DNA: TGTGCCAGCAGTGAAATGGGCGTCGGGACCCAGTACTTC. This translates into CASSEMGVGTQYF.

The chain recombines TRBV7-9 with TRBJ2-1; D may be TRBD1 or TRBD2 (5 bases each). Between the trimmed V and J ends, which lost 5 bases and 8 bases, there was a span of 19 bases. Germline CDR1 SEHNR, CDR2 FQNEAQ (reference sequence). This CDR3 is 15 amino acids long. Here the CDR3 reads CASSPEGPKVDEQFF. The DNA of the CDR3 is TGTGCCAGCAGCCCAGAGGGACCTAAAGTCGATGAGCAGTTCTTC.

The chain carries TRBV7-2 and TRBJ2-3; the match to TRBD1 covers 7 bases. V shed 1 base, J shed 4 bases, and the junction held 5 bases outside the gene matches. Looked up from germline, CDR1 is SGHTA and CDR2 is FQGNSA. This CDR3 has 15 residues. The CDR3 DNA sequence: TGTGCCAGCAGCTTAGATTGGGACAGACCAGATACGCAGTATTTT. Protein: CASSLDWDRPDTQYF.

Many counts were recorded for this clonotype. The V gene is TRBV11-2, the J gene TRBJ1-1; no firm D call. V lost 0 bases and J 0 bases, leaving 5 bases between the germline ends. The CDR3 length is 14 residues. Germline V gene data show CDR1 as SGHAT and CDR2 as FQNNGV. For the CDR3, the DNA is TGTGCCAGCAGCTTAGACCTGATGAACACTGAAGCTTTCTTT. Protein sequence: CASSLDLMNTEAFF.

This clonotype has at least ten counts. The V call is TRBV28, the J call TRBJ1-5, with 9 bases lining up with TRBD1. The J segment lost 2 bases and the V segment lost 5 bases, leaving 10 bases of the junction unmatched. The CDR3 contains 17 residues. CDR1 is MDHEN and CDR2 is SYDVKM in the germline V gene. The CDR3 bases are TGTGCCAGCAGTCCCGGGACAGGGATAATAGGCAATCAGCCCCAGCATTTT. Its protein is CASSPGTGIIGNQPQHF.